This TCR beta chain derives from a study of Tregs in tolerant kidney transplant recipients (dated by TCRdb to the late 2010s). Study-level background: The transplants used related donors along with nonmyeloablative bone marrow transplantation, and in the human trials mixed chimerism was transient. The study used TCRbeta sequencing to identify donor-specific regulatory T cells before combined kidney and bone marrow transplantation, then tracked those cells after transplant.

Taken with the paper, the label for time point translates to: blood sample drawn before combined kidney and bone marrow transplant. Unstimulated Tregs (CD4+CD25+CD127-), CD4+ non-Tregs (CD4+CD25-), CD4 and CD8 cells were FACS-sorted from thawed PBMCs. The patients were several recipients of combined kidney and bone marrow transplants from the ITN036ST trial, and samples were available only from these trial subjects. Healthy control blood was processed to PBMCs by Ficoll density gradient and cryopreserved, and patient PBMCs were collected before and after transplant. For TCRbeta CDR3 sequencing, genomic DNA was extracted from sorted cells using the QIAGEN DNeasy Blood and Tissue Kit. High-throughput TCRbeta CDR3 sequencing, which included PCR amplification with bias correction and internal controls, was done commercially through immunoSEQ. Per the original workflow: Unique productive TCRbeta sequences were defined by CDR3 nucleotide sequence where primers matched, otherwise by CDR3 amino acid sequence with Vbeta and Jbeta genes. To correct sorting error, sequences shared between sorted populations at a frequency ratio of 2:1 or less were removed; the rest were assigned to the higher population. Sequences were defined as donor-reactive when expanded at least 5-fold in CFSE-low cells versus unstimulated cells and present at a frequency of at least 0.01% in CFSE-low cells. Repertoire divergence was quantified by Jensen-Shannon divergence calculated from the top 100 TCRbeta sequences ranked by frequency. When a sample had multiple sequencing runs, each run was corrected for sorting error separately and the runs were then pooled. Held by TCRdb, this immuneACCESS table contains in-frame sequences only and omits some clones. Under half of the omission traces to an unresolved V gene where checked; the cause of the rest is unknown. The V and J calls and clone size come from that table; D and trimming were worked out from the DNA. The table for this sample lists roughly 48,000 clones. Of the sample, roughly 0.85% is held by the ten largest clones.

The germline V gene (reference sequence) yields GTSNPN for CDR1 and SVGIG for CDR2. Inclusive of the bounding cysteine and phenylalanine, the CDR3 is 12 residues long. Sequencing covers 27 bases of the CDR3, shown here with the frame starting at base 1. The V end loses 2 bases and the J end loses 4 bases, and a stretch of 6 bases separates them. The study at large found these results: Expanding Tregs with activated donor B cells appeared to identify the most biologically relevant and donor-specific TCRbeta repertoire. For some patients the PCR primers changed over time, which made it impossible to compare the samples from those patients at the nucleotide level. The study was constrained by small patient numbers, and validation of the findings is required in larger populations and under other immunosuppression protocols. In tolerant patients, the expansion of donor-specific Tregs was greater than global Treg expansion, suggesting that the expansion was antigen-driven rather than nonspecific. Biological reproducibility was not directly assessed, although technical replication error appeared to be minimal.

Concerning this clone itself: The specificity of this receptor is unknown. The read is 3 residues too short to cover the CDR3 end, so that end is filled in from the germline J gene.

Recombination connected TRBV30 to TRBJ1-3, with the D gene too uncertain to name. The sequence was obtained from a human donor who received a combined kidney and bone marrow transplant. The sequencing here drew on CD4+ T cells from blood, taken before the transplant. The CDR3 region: CAWSPQGNTIYF. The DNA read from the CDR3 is TGTGCCTGGAGTCCACAGGGAAACACC. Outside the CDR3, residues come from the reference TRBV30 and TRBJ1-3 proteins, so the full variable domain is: SQTIHQWPATLVQPVGSPLSLECTVEGTSNPNLYWYRQAAGRGLQLLFYSVGIGQISSEVPQNLSASRPQDRQFILSSKKLLLSDSGFYLCAWSPQGNTIYFGEGSWLTVV.